A single sample is the source of the 11 T cell receptor beta chains below, sequenced in a study of shared clonotypes between healthy human individuals (TCRdb year 2020). CD8 naive samples consisted of CD45RO-negative cells that were positively selected for CCR7, yielding a CD45RA+CCR7+ population without TemRA cells. Libraries were made using the immunoSEQ multiplex PCR assay. The table was pulled from immuneACCESS by TCRdb, which kept in-frame rearrangements only. Such tables lose some clones; where checked, under half of the loss comes from unresolved V genes, and the rest has no known cause. The sample contains around 1.9 million clones, just over 90% of them found a single time. The ten largest clones capture 1.5% to 2% of the sample. Sequenced material: naive CD8+ T cells from PBMCs. The cell subset or site label of this sample denotes: CD45RA+CCR7+. The receptors were sampled from a man between 18 and 29 years old in good health. Some clones in this sample may be carry-over from other donors' samples.

This chain connects TRBV14 to TRBJ2-7; weak D call: TRBD2 (6 bases). V was clipped by 1 base and J by 2 bases, with 15 bases between them. The CDR3 is 16 amino acids. CDR1 SGHDN and CDR2 FVKESK come from the germline V gene. CDR3 in amino acids: CASSQAPGTLPYEQYF. In nucleotides, the CDR3 is TGTGCCAGCAGCCAAGCTCCCGGGACTTTACCCTACGAGCAGTACTTC. Using reference TRBV14 and TRBJ2-7 for the parts outside the CDR3, the full variable domain is EAGVTQFPSHSVIEKGQTVTLRCDPISGHDNLYWYRRVMGKEIKFLLHFVKESKQDESGMPNNRFLAERTGGTYSTLKVQPAELEDSGVYFCASSQAPGTLPYEQYFGPGTRLTVT.

V and J are TRBV28 and TRBJ1-2; 7 bases map to TRBD1. V shed 3 bases and J 9 bases; nucleotides not matched to a gene: 10. The CDR3 has 14 amino acids. From germline, CDR1 is MDHEN and CDR2 SYDVKM. In nucleotides, the CDR3 is TGTGCCAGCAGTTTCAGGGGGGGATTGGATAGCTACACCTTC. Translated, it gives CASSFRGGLDSYTF.

The chain is built from TRBV18 and TRBJ1-2; unclear D gene. Between the trimmed V and J ends, which lost 6 bases and 4 bases, there was a span of 15 bases. Germline V gene data show CDR1 as KGHSH and CDR2 as LQKENI. The CDR3 is 14 amino acids. CDR3 in DNA: TGTGCCAGCTCGACCACATCATCGTCCTATGGCTACACCTTC. Its translation is CASSTTSSSYGYTF. The full variable domain, completed using reference TRBV18 and TRBJ1-2, is NAGVMQNPRHLVRRRGQEARLRCSPMKGHSHVYWYRQLPEEGLKFMVYLQKENIIDESGMPKERFSAEFPKEGPSILRIQQVVRGDSAAYFCASSTTSSSYGYTFGSGTRLTVV.

V gene TRBV28 combines with J gene TRBJ1-2; tentatively, D is TRBD1 (5 bases). V lost 8 bases, J lost 4 bases, and 20 bases lay in between. The CDR3 has 15 residues. Per the germline V gene, CDR1 is MDHEN and CDR2 is SYDVKM. CDR3 loop: CASAHLRDLPYGYTF. The CDR3 coding sequence is TGTGCCAGCGCCCATCTAAGGGACCTCCCCTATGGCTACACCTTC.

Written as DNA, the CDR3 is TGTGCCAGCAGCCAAGGTTACAGGGGGACGGCTGAAGCTTTCTTT. Amino acids: CASSQGYRGTAEAFF. The J gene is TRBJ1-1, the V gene TRBV14; 8 bases fit TRBD1. The CDR3 runs to 15 residues. With V trimmed by 1 base and J by 6 bases, 7 bases remained unmatched. Germline assignment: CDR1 SGHDN and CDR2 FVKESK. The full variable domain, with the rest looked up from reference TRBV14 and TRBJ1-1, is EAGVTQFPSHSVIEKGQTVTLRCDPISGHDNLYWYRRVMGKEIKFLLHFVKESKQDESGMPNNRFLAERTGGTYSTLKVQPAELEDSGVYFCASSQGYRGTAEAFFGQGTRLTVV.

The chain links TRBV28 to TRBJ1-5, with TRBD1 matching 7 bases. The trim removed 5 bases at V and 7 bases at J, leaving 11 bases unmatched. CDR1 and CDR2 (germline): MDHEN, SYDVKM. The CDR3 is 15 residues long. CDR3 amino acids: CASSILTGIEQPQHF. CDR3 nucleotide sequence: TGTGCCAGCAGTATACTGACAGGGATCGAGCAGCCCCAGCATTTT.

This clone occurred once. The chain links TRBV4-3 to TRBJ1-1; D call uncertain. The length of the CDR3 is 15 residues. Germline CDR1 reads LGHNA; CDR2 reads YSLEER. The ends were cut back, 1 base at V and 1 base at J, with 10 bases in the middle. This chain's CDR3 is CASSQALHGNTEAFF. The CDR3, as DNA: TGCGCCAGCAGCCAAGCCCTCCATGGGAACACTGAAGCTTTCTTT.

This clone appeared a single time. This chain uses TRBV15 with TRBJ1-5; the match to TRBD1 covers 9 bases. J gave up 6 bases and V 3 bases, and 6 bases lay outside the gene matches. Germline CDR1 and CDR2: LNHNV and YYDKDF (reference sequence). The CDR3 runs to 15 residues. The CDR3 protein is CATSSEGQGSQPQHF. The CDR3 coding sequence is TGTGCCACCAGCAGTGAGGGACAGGGTAGTCAGCCCCAGCATTTT.

J is TRBJ2-7 and V is TRBV7-9, with a possible D match to TRBD2 (5 bases). Germline V lookup: CDR1 SEHNR, CDR2 FQNEAQ (reference sequence). The CDR3 sequence is 14 residues long. V was cut by 5 bases and J by 2 bases, with 13 bases left in between. DNA of the CDR3: TGTGCCAGCAGCGTGGACTCAAAGGCCTACGAGCAGTACTTC. It codes for CASSVDSKAYEQYF.

The chain employs TRBV6-1 and TRBJ1-5; TRBD1 matches at 8 bases. The CDR3 covers 15 residues. The V segment lost 3 bases and the J segment 9 bases; nucleotides outside the gene matches: 10. Germline-derived CDR1 and CDR2 are MNHNS and SASEGT. The CDR3 spells CASSDYRGDGWPQHF. In DNA, the CDR3 is TGTGCCAGCAGTGATTACAGGGGGGATGGATGGCCCCAGCATTTT.

Of note for this clone: In the same sample, other DNA sequences code for this CDR3. This chain joins TRBV9 and TRBJ2-7; 9 bases fit TRBD1. There are 14 residues in the CDR3. The V and J ends lost 4 bases and 3 bases, in that order; junction bases with no gene match: 5. From germline, CDR1 is SGDLS and CDR2 YYNGEE. CDR3 sequence reads: CASSLTGGSYEQYF. DNA for the CDR3: TGTGCCAGCAGCTTGACAGGGGGTAGCTACGAGCAGTACTTC. Together with reference TRBV9 and TRBJ2-7, the CDR3 gives the full variable domain: DSGVTQTPKHLITATGQRVTLRCSPRSGDLSVYWYQQSLDQGLQFLIQYYNGEERAKGNILERFSAQQFPDLHSELNLSSLELGDSALYFCASSLTGGSYEQYFGPGTRLTVT.